The subject of this entry is one T cell receptor beta chain. What it recognizes is unknown. The data originate from a study of PD-1 blockade in classical Hodgkin lymphoma. Study-level findings and limits: The authors have not defined what causes the repertoire differences, possibly disease activity or prior therapy. Complete responders possessed baseline diversity comparable to newly diagnosed patients.

The assay was immunoSEQ multiplex PCR, and TCRdb's table has in-frame clones only and misses some. The profile shows some 93,000 clones, about 83% of them singletons. Described time point: cycle 4 day 1 (C4D1), after 6 weeks of nivolumab. Every single patient, without exception, relapsed after autologous stem cell transplantation, and brentuximab vedotin exposure varied. Per germline, CDR1 SGHTA and CDR2 FQGTGA. CDR3 length: 16 residues. With 1 base clipped from V and 2 bases from J, the junction kept 4 bases outside the gene matches. V usage is TRBV7-3 and J usage is TRBJ2-2; TRBD2 agrees at 7 bases. The sequence came from a human donor with classical Hodgkin lymphoma. This material consisted of peripheral blood mononuclear cells (PBMCs), taken before the fourth cycle of nivolumab. CDR3 nucleotides: TGTGCCAGCAGCTTAATCGGGACTACCAACACCGGGGAGCTGTTTTTT. It translates to CASSLIGTTNTGELFF.